The entry below gives a single TCR beta chain sequence along with its context. This sample is part of a study of blood T cell repertoires in COVID-19. Sequenced by immunoSEQ multiplex PCR; TCRdb stores in-frame clones only, minus some. This sample has about 120,000 clones, with 65% to 85% found just once. Unmatched junction bases numbered 6, after V lost 4 bases and J lost 0 bases. The CDR3 runs to 18 residues. CDR1 and CDR2 (germline): LNHNV, YYDKDF (reference sequence). The receptor was derived from a woman in her 70s with acute or convalescent COVID-19. The genes are TRBV15 and TRBJ2-5, with 15 bases aligning to TRBD2. Sequenced input: peripheral blood. CDR3 coding DNA: TGTGCCACCAGCATTGGGACTAGCGGGGGGAGGTACCAAGAGACCCAGTACTTC. Translating it yields CATSIGTSGGRYQETQYF.